This entry lists 27 T cell receptor beta chains sequenced from one sample in a study of T cells after yellow fever vaccination. TCRdb re-called the 5' RACE reads with MiXCR, one entry per CDR3 protein. The sample consists of about 160,000 distinct CDR3 sequences, about 7% of them appearing once. Here the sequenced sample was CD4+ T cells sorted from PBMCs, taken 5 to 6 days after the first yellow fever vaccination. The receptors here all came from a man aged 18 to 30 who received the YFV17D yellow fever vaccine.

This clonotype was recorded many times. This sequence joins TRBV5-1 and TRBJ1-2; 10 positions agree with TRBD1. Germline V gene sequence: CDR1 SGHRS, CDR2 YFSETQ. The CDR3 contains 16 residues. J was trimmed by 13 bases and V by 0 bases; bases with no gene match: 15. The CDR3: CASSLAPRGQGDEGTF. DNA of the CDR3: TGCGCCAGCAGCTTGGCCCCTCGAGGACAGGGGGATGAGGGCACCTTC.

At least ten counts were recorded for this clonotype. The chain recombines TRBV18 with TRBJ1-6, with TRBD1 matching 8 bases. Germline CDR1 and CDR2: KGHSH and LQKENI. With 4 bases clipped from V and 10 bases from J, the junction kept 6 bases outside the gene matches. CDR3 size: 14 residues. The CDR3 loop reads CASSLDRGGSPLHF. The CDR3 region has the DNA TGTGCCAGCTCACTCGACAGGGGTGGGTCACCCCTCCACTTT.

This clonotype was seen a single time. The genes are TRBV19 and TRBJ1-3; unclear D gene. This CDR3 contains 15 residues. Trimming removed 5 bases at V and 0 bases at J, with 11 bases between. Germline CDR1 is LNHDA and CDR2 is SQIVND (reference sequence). The chain's CDR3 is CASSRAEDSGNTIYF. CDR3 bases: TGTGCCAGTAGTCGGGCGGAGGACTCTGGAAACACCATATATTTT. Combining the CDR3 with reference TRBV19 and TRBJ1-3 gives the whole variable domain DGGITQSPKYLFRKEGQNVTLSCEQNLNHDAMYWYRQDPGQGLRLIYYSQIVNDFQKGDIAEGYSVSREKKESFPLTVTSAQKNPTAFYLCASSRAEDSGNTIYFGEGSWLTVV.

This clonotype was observed a few times. The chain carries TRBV7-2 and TRBJ2-6; D unclear. Trimming took off 1 base at V and 3 bases at J, with 10 bases between the two ends. The CDR3 loop spans 16 amino acids. Per the germline V gene, CDR1 is SGHTA and CDR2 is FQGNSA. In DNA form, the CDR3 reads TGTGCCAGCAGCTTAGTTGCTGGGGTTGGGGCCAACGTCCTGACTTTC. Amino acids: CASSLVAGVGANVLTF.

In its sample, this clonotype was seen many times. The chain uses TRBV29-1 and TRBJ2-7; perhaps D is TRBD1 or TRBD2 (7 bases each). V shed 3 bases and J shed 7 bases, with 16 bases lying between them. The CDR3 contains 13 residues. From germline, CDR1 is SQVTM and CDR2 ANQGSEA. CDR3 in DNA: TGCAGCGTTGACCGGCAGGGGGAGGGTGAGCAGTACTTC. Residues: CSVDRQGEGEQYF.

This clonotype came up a few times. This chain uses TRBV24-1 with TRBJ2-1, with D perhaps TRBD2 (6 bases). Per germline, CDR1 KGHDR and CDR2 SFDVKD. CDR3 length: 16 amino acids. V lost 4 bases to trimming and J lost 0 bases, with 12 bases between them. The CDR3 bases are TGTGCCACCAGTGACCACGGGGGAGGCTCCTACAATGAGCAGTTCTTC. Protein: CATSDHGGGSYNEQFF.

This clonotype occurred a few times. This sequence joins TRBV24-1 and TRBJ2-3, with a tentative D call TRBD2 (6 bases). V shed 3 bases and J shed 2 bases, with 17 bases lying between them. This CDR3 comprises 17 residues. CDR1 KGHDR and CDR2 SFDVKD come from the germline V gene. CDR3 nucleotides: TGTGCCACCAGTGATCGACGGACTACTCCCTACACAGATACGCAGTATTTT. It encodes CATSDRRTTPYTDTQYF.

The rearrangement joins TRBV6-1 to TRBJ1-2; TRBD1 matches 10 bases. The V gene's germline CDR1 is MNHNS and CDR2 SASEGT. V shed 6 bases and J 4 bases; nucleotides not matched to a gene: 8. The length of the CDR3 is 15 residues. The CDR3 reads CASSPGTGDFYGYTF. The CDR3, as DNA: TGTGCCAGCAGCCCCGGGACAGGGGACTTCTATGGCTACACCTTC.

The chain links TRBV5-4 to TRBJ1-2; D perhaps matches TRBD1 (5 bases). Germline lookup yields CDR1 SGHNT and CDR2 YYREEE (reference sequence). CDR3 length: 14 amino acids. Trimming stripped 4 bases from V and 4 bases from J, with 14 bases between. The DNA for the CDR3 is TGTGCCAGCAGCCGAGAGTCGGGGGGCTATGGCTACACCTTC. Its protein product is CASSRESGGYGYTF.

Only a few counts were recorded for this clonotype. The chain joins TRBV30 to TRBJ2-3; 10 nucleotides align to TRBD2. The trim removed 2 bases at V and 1 base at J, leaving 9 bases unmatched. The CDR3 is made up of 17 amino acids. The germline CDR1 and CDR2 sequences are GTSNPN and SVGIG (reference sequence). CDR3 DNA sequence: TGTGCCTGGAGTAGGTCTAGCGGGGGATATTGCACAGATACGCAGTATTTT. Translated: CAWSRSSGGYCTDTQYF.

This clonotype was seen many times. The chain has TRBV19 and TRBJ2-1; 7 nucleotides align to TRBD2. With 5 bases clipped from V and 16 bases from J, the junction kept 14 bases outside the gene matches. Per germline, CDR1 LNHDA and CDR2 SQIVND (reference sequence). The CDR3 totals 13 residues. The CDR3 bases are TGTGCCAGTAGTCAAACGACTAGCCCGGATCGCTTCTTC. This gives the protein CASSQTTSPDRFF.

In this sample, this clonotype turned up many times. The J gene is TRBJ2-3, the V gene TRBV9; D gene ambiguous. Germline CDR1 is SGDLS and CDR2 is YYNGEE. Trimming took off 0 bases at V and 0 bases at J, with 5 bases between the two ends. The CDR3 is made up of 14 amino acids. The CDR3 protein is CASSVDWSTDTQYF. The CDR3 DNA follows: TGTGCCAGCAGCGTAGACTGGAGCACAGATACGCAGTATTTT.

In this sample, this clonotype turned up many times. CDR3 bases: TGTGCCAGCAGCGTAGACGGCCATGGCTACACCTTC. This encodes CASSVDGHGYTF. The chain combines TRBV9 with TRBJ1-2; no clear D. The CDR3 extends over 12 amino acids. V was clipped by 0 bases and J by 6 bases, with 6 bases between them. The V gene's germline CDR1 is SGDLS and CDR2 YYNGEE.

This clonotype came up many times. This chain uses TRBV7-2 with TRBJ1-2; TRBD1 matches at 8 bases. Germline values: CDR1 SGHTA, CDR2 FQGNSA. The CDR3 is 17 amino acids. V was clipped by 5 bases and J by 8 bases; unmatched bases: 19. The CDR3 DNA reads TGTGCCAGCAGCCCCCGGCCCTCAGGGGGCGAAGGCCGGGGCTACACCTTC. Protein: CASSPRPSGGEGRGYTF.

In this sample, this clonotype turned up many times. The chain is built from TRBV6-5 and TRBJ2-3; TRBD2 matches 11 bases. With 0 bases clipped from V and 8 bases from J, the junction kept 7 bases outside the gene matches. Germline values: CDR1 MNHEY, CDR2 SVGAGI. This CDR3 is 16 amino acids long. The CDR3 region is CASSYSISGGVGTQYF. For the CDR3, the DNA is TGTGCCAGCAGTTACTCGATTAGCGGGGGGGTGGGTACGCAGTATTTT.

This clonotype was seen many times. The V call is TRBV29-1, the J call TRBJ2-1; 8 nucleotides line up with TRBD1. The germline V gene encodes CDR1 SQVTM and CDR2 ANQGSEA. The length of the CDR3 is 14 residues. The CDR3 DNA is TGCAGGGCTGATAGGCAGGGGGCGTCGAATGAGCAGTTCTTC. This translates into CRADRQGASNEQFF.

This clonotype appeared many times. The gene calls are TRBV5-8 and TRBJ2-7, with 8 positions matching TRBD1. CDR1 and CDR2 (germline): SGHTS, YDEGEE. This CDR3 contains 14 residues. Losses at the gene ends were 4 bases for V and 4 bases for J; bases not matched to a gene: 7. CDR3: CASSRGTGEYEQYV. The CDR3 nucleotides are TGTGCCAGCAGCCGAGGGACAGGAGAGTACGAGCAGTACGTC.

This clonotype was recorded at least ten times. The rearrangement links TRBV5-1 to TRBJ2-3, with D unclear. Trimming shortened V by 1 base and J by 4 bases, and 10 bases separated the two germline ends. Germline CDR1 reads SGHRS; CDR2 reads YFSETQ. The CDR3 is 14 residues long. The CDR3 loop reads CASSLLLFSDTQYF. The CDR3 DNA is TGCGCCAGCAGCTTGCTATTGTTTTCAGATACGCAGTATTTT.

In regard to this clonotype: Given a much more abundant clone one base away, this may be a read error. The V gene is TRBV9, the J gene TRBJ2-6; D not certain. The germline gives CDR1 SGDLS, CDR2 YYNGEE. The CDR3 extends over 16 amino acids. The CDR3 loop reads CARSAALSSGANVLTF. DNA for the CDR3: TGTGCCAGAAGCGCAGCATTAAGCTCTGGGGCCAACGTCCTGACTTTC. Combining the CDR3 with reference TRBV9 and TRBJ2-6 gives the whole variable domain DSGVTQTPKHLITATGQRVTLRCSPRSGDLSVYWYQQSLDQGLQFLIQYYNGEERAKGNILERFSAQQFPDLHSELNLSSLELGDSALYFCARSAALSSGANVLTFGAGSRLTVL.

Ten or more counts support this clonotype. V usage is TRBV29-1 and J usage is TRBJ2-5; 8 positions agree with TRBD1. From germline, CDR1 is SQVTM and CDR2 ANQGSEA. CDR3 size: 13 residues. After removal of 7 bases from V and 4 bases from J, the junction contained 8 bases not matched to a gene. The CDR3 is CSANPGQGETQYF. The CDR3 DNA reads as TGCAGCGCCAATCCCGGACAGGGAGAGACCCAGTACTTC.

This clonotype has at least ten counts. V and J are TRBV7-8 and TRBJ2-1, with 9 bases identical to TRBD1. With V trimmed by 5 bases and J by 7 bases, 3 bases remained unmatched. Germline V gene lookup returns CDR1 SGHVS and CDR2 FQNEAQ. The CDR3 has 13 residues. The DNA of the CDR3 is TGTGCCAGCAGCCGACAGGGGGGGAATGAGCAGTTCTTC. This encodes CASSRQGGNEQFF.

About this clonotype itself: A much larger clonotype is one base distant, so this may be a read error. The chain couples TRBV12-3 or TRBV12-4 to TRBJ1-1; no firm D call. The CDR3 runs to 12 residues. The CDR3 DNA sequence: TGTGCCAGCAGTTTCGGTATGACCGACCACCACTTT. Protein product: CASSFGMTDHHF.

This clonotype was seen many times. The CDR3 loop reads CASSLKADSADTQYF. CDR3 nucleotide sequence: TGCGCCAGCAGCTTGAAGGCGGATTCTGCAGATACGCAGTATTTT. The gene calls are TRBV5-1 and TRBJ2-3; D gene unclear. This CDR3 contains 15 residues. Germline lookup yields CDR1 SGHRS and CDR2 YFSETQ. V was clipped by 1 base and J by 4 bases, with 13 bases between them.

This clonotype was recorded at least ten times. V is TRBV4-1 and J is TRBJ2-3, with TRBD1 identical over 7 bases. Germline V gene sequence: CDR1 MGHRA, CDR2 YSYEKL. The CDR3 is made up of 17 amino acids. V gave up 4 bases and J gave up 5 bases; unmatched junction bases: 15. CDR3 DNA: TGCGCCAGCAGCCGACCGGGACAGAGACTTCGTAGAGATACGCAGTATTTT. It codes for CASSRPGQRLRRDTQYF.

This clonotype was seen many times. The rearrangement links TRBV4-2 to TRBJ2-5; 9 bases fit TRBD2. From germline, CDR1 is LGHNA and CDR2 YNFKEQ. Trimming at V came to 3 bases and at J to 5 bases, leaving 4 bases not matched to a gene. This CDR3 has 14 residues. In DNA form, the CDR3 reads TGTGCCAGCAGCCACGGACTAGCGTGGGAGACCCAGTACTTC. As protein: CASSHGLAWETQYF.

This clonotype was picked up many times. J is TRBJ2-3 and V is TRBV11-1, with TRBD1 as a possible D gene (5 bases). The germline gives CDR1 SGHAT, CDR2 FQDESV (reference sequence). The CDR3 length is 18 residues. Between the trimmed V and J ends, which lost 5 bases and 2 bases, there was a span of 23 bases. For the CDR3, the DNA is TGTGCCAGCAGCCTAATTACAGGCGACGACCTTTCCACAGATACGCAGTATTTT. Amino acid sequence: CASSLITGDDLSTDTQYF.

This clonotype was counted at least ten times. This sequence joins TRBV5-1 and TRBJ1-6, with TRBD1 as a possible D gene (6 bases). The germline V gene has CDR1 SGHRS and CDR2 YFSETQ. Trimming left V 4 bases short and J 6 bases short, with 11 bases between. CDR3 length: 14 residues. The CDR3 loop is CASSDGQLNSPLHF. CDR3 DNA sequence: TGCGCCAGCAGCGACGGACAGCTTAATTCACCCCTCCACTTT. The complete variable domain, with remaining parts taken from reference TRBV5-1 and TRBJ1-6, reads KAGVTQTPRYLIKTRGQQVTLSCSPISGHRSVSWYQQTPGQGLQFLFEYFSETQRNKGNFPGRFSGRQFSNSRSEMNVSTLELGDSALYLCASSDGQLNSPLHFGNGTRLTVT.